The T cell receptor beta chain under discussion was sequenced for a study of blood T cell repertoires in COVID-19. Study-level background: There were acute and convalescent COVID-19 samples, and they came from the United States, Italy and Spain. PBMCs, B-cell-depleted T cells, or T cells were the source of the cDNA or gDNA that made up the material.

Germline-derived CDR1 and CDR2 are SGHDN and FVKESK. CDR3 length: 15 amino acids. Trimming cost V 4 bases and J 3 bases; bases outside gene matches: 7. Per the study methods: The authors estimated nucleated cell counts from reference gene primer amplification. Assay used: immunoSEQ multiplex PCR; TCRdb lists only in-frame clones, some missing. That table furnishes V, J and clone size, whereas the DNA furnished D and trimming. The sample lists approximately 100,000 clones; approximately 82% were seen once. The V call is TRBV14, the J call TRBJ1-2, with TRBD1 identical over 8 bases. This sequence was found in a man between 65 and 85 years old with acute or convalescent COVID-19. Material: peripheral blood. The DNA for the CDR3 is TGTGCCAGCAGCCCGGGGGGACAGGTTCACTATGGCTACACCTTC. It specifies CASSPGGQVHYGYTF.